The rows below give T cell receptor beta chains drawn from one sample of a study of early T cells in non-severe SARS-CoV-2 infection. TCRdb used MiXCR to reprocess the 5' RACE reads, holding one entry per CDR3 protein. The sample yields around 65,000 distinct CDR3 sequences, approximately 12% seen once. Material: whole blood, obtained at baseline. Receptor source: an adult who was a healthcare worker with PCR-confirmed SARS-CoV-2 infection or an uninfected control (not recorded which). Each CDR3 is given with its conserved first and last residue. The D gene is left open where the match is weak. Clone size appears in some rows only: once, few, many, or a class for an expanded clone.

size	V	D	J	CDR3	DNA
many	TRBV13	-	TRBJ1-6	CASSTLDSLVPSPLHF	TGTGCCAGCAGCACTTTGGACAGTCTTGTTCCCTCACCCCTCCACTTT
-	TRBV10-3	-	TRBJ2-2	CAISDLGPAPGELFF	TGTGCCATCAGTGATCTAGGACCCGCCCCCGGGGAGCTGTTTTTT
many	TRBV24-1	-	TRBJ2-1	CATSRDGNNEQFF	TGTGCCACCAGTCGGGACGGCAACAATGAGCAGTTCTTC
few	TRBV5-1	-	TRBJ1-3	CASSSTLGNTIYF	TGCGCCAGCAGCTCGACACTCGGAAACACCATATATTTT
-	TRBV11-2	TRBD1	TRBJ2-2	CASSPDRGINTGELFF	TGTGCCAGCAGCCCGGACAGGGGCATAAACACCGGGGAGCTGTTTTTT
few	TRBV20-1	-	TRBJ1-1	CSAPRVPGNTEAFF	TGCAGTGCTCCCCGGGTGCCAGGGAACACTGAAGCTTTCTTT
many	TRBV20-1	TRBD2	TRBJ2-1	CSARDRGRTYNEQFF	TGCAGTGCTAGAGATCGCGGGAGGACCTACAATGAGCAGTTCTTC
few	TRBV7-2	-	TRBJ2-1	CASSFSGGYYNEQFF	TGTGCCAGCAGCTTCAGCGGCGGATATTACAATGAGCAGTTCTTC
few	TRBV20-1	-	TRBJ1-1	CSARDRGALNTEAFF	TGCAGTGCTAGAGATCGGGGCGCATTGAACACTGAAGCTTTCTTT
many	TRBV30	-	TRBJ1-1	CAWTKFSSGQRGAFF	TGTGCCTGGACTAAATTCTCAAGCGGACAGCGGGGCGCTTTCTTT
-	TRBV28	-	TRBJ2-7	CASSPGTQPSEQYF	TGTGCCAGCAGTCCCGGGACCCAGCCCTCCGAGCAGTACTTC
few	TRBV7-8	TRBD2	TRBJ2-1	CASSLPRLANEQFF	TGTGCCAGCAGCTTACCCCGACTAGCGAATGAGCAGTTCTTC
few	TRBV11-3	-	TRBJ2-7	CASSLWVDYEQYF	TGTGCCAGCAGCTTATGGGTCGACTACGAGCAGTACTTC
few	TRBV10-2	TRBD2	TRBJ2-3	CASSESGLDIGTDTQYF	TGTGCCAGCAGTGAATCAGGACTAGACATTGGCACAGATACGCAGTATTTT
-	TRBV27	TRBD1	TRBJ2-7	CASSRTGGEQYF	TGTGCCAGCAGCCGGACAGGGGGTGAGCAGTACTTC
-	TRBV27	TRBD2	TRBJ2-7	CASSLTPGLAGVEQYF	TGTGCCAGCAGTTTAACTCCCGGACTAGCGGGAGTCGAGCAGTACTTC
many	TRBV29-1	-	TRBJ1-2	CSMRGESNPYGYTF	TGCAGCATGAGAGGGGAGTCAAATCCCTATGGCTACACCTTC
-	TRBV24-1	TRBD1	TRBJ2-2	CATSDEDRDTGELFF	TGTGCCACCAGTGACGAGGACAGGGACACCGGGGAGCTGTTTTTT
-	TRBV5-4	-	TRBJ2-5	CASSLGGTEETQYF	TGTGCCAGCAGCTTAGGGGGGACGGAAGAGACCCAGTACTTC
many	TRBV7-2	-	TRBJ1-1	CASSLYKIVQGNTEAFF	TGTGCCAGCAGCTTATATAAAATCGTTCAGGGAAACACTGAAGCTTTCTTT
-	TRBV20-1	-	TRBJ2-3	CSVRRSTRTDTQYF	TGCAGTGTGCGCAGGTCCACTCGCACAGATACGCAGTATTTT
-	TRBV12-3/TRBV12-4	TRBD2	TRBJ2-3	CASSSSGGSTDTQYF	TGTGCCAGCAGTTCTAGCGGGGGAAGCACAGATACGCAGTATTTT
-	TRBV28	TRBD2	TRBJ2-1	CASRRTSGRPNEQFF	TGTGCCAGCAGACGGACTAGCGGGAGGCCCAATGAGCAGTTCTTC
many	TRBV18	-	TRBJ2-1	CASSQSLDGNEQFF	TGTGCCAGCTCCCAAAGCCTGGATGGAAATGAGCAGTTCTTC
many	TRBV7-2	TRBD1	TRBJ1-2	CASSLRDRPNYGYTF	TGTGCCAGCAGCCTCCGGGACAGACCTAACTATGGCTACACCTTC
-	TRBV4-3	TRBD2	TRBJ2-5	CAGSQGTSGKVQETQYF	TGCGCCGGCAGCCAAGGAACTAGCGGAAAGGTCCAAGAGACCCAGTACTTC
few	TRBV9	-	TRBJ2-1	CASSPHVGDLGNEQFF	TGTGCCAGCAGCCCCCACGTCGGGGATCTTGGGAATGAGCAGTTCTTC
-	TRBV2	TRBD1	TRBJ2-3	CASSLRQGRASTDTQYF	TGTGCCAGCAGTCTTCGACAGGGAAGGGCTAGCACAGATACGCAGTATTTT
many	TRBV7-9	TRBD1	TRBJ1-5	CASSFGDSPYSNQPQHF	TGTGCCAGCAGCTTTGGGGACAGCCCATATAGCAATCAGCCCCAGCATTTT